The present T cell receptor beta chain was sequenced within a study of blood T cells in healthy people across ages. General study results and limits: Older age coincided with a roughly linear decline in TCR beta diversity per million T cells. Expanded clonotype changes were possibly confounded by unknown donor CMV status. Researchers judged that diversity estimates from one million T cells fell short of true values.

A second 7 to 11 cycle PCR used barcoded and J-beta primers. Through a template-switch adaptor with 12 random nucleotides, each cDNA molecule received a tag. TCRdb independently ran MiXCR on the 5' RACE reads; one entry per CDR3 protein. The sample lists approximately 1,700,000 distinct CDR3 sequences, approximately 40% occurring once. A word on this clonotype: As yet, its antigen is unknown.

Germline values: CDR1 SGHTA, CDR2 FQGNSA. The ends were cut back, 4 bases at V and 3 bases at J, with 17 bases in the middle. The CDR3 spans 16 residues. The chain employs TRBV7-2 and TRBJ2-3; D gene ambiguous. This receptor was taken from a human donor in good health. Sequencing used blood. CDR3 residues: CASSSAQGGGTDTQYF. CDR3 nucleotide sequence: TGTGCCAGCAGCTCCGCCCAAGGCGGTGGGACAGATACGCAGTATTTT.